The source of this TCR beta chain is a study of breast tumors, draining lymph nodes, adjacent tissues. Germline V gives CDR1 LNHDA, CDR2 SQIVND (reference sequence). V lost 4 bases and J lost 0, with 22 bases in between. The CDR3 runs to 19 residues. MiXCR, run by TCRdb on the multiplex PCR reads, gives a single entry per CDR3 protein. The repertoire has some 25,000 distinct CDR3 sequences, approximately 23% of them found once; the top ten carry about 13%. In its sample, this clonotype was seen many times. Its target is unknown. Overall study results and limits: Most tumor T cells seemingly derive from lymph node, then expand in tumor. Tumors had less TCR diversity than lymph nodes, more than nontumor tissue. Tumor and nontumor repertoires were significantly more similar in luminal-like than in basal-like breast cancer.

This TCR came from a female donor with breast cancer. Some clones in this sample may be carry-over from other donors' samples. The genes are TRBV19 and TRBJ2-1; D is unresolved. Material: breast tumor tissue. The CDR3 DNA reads TGTGCCAGTAGTACGAACTGGGAAAGAGCCTCGGTCTCCTACAATGAGCAGTTCTTC. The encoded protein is CASSTNWERASVSYNEQFF.